A single sample gave rise to the 19 T cell receptor beta chains below, sequenced in a study of T cell changes during pregnancy in multiple sclerosis (dated by TCRdb to the late 2010s). Libraries came from the immunoSEQ multiplex PCR assay. TCRdb mirrors the immuneACCESS table, restricted to in-frame sequences. Some clones are absent from its copies; in checked studies, under half trace to an unresolved V gene, and the reason for the others is unknown. This sample has 15,000 to 17,000 clones in its table, and roughly four fifths of those were observed once. Jointly, the top ten make up roughly 17% of the sample. Sequenced here: CD8+ T cells from peripheral blood mononuclear cells, sampled after pregnancy. The receptors originated from a female donor in good health, enrolled as a control in a pregnancy study.

DNA for the CDR3: TGTGCCAGCAGCCCCGGGACAGGGGGAGCCTATGGCTACACCTTC. Translating it yields CASSPGTGGAYGYTF. The rearrangement uses TRBV5-4 and TRBJ1-2; 11 bases map to TRBD1. Per germline, CDR1 SGHNT and CDR2 YYREEE (reference sequence). The CDR3 sequence is 15 residues long. The V gene end was trimmed by 4 bases and the J gene end by 4 bases; junction bases not matched to a gene: 6.

This sequence joins TRBV6-5 and TRBJ2-3; D might be TRBD2 (7 bases). CDR3 size: 16 residues. Trimming shortened V by 2 bases and J by 3 bases, and 15 bases separated the two germline ends. Germline-derived CDR1 and CDR2 are MNHEY and SVGAGI. The CDR3 sequence is CASSYRAGARTDTQYF. As DNA, the CDR3 is TGTGCCAGCAGTTACAGGGCGGGGGCGAGGACAGATACGCAGTATTTT.

The chain combines TRBV2 with TRBJ2-2; 10 bases are shared with TRBD1. V shed 3 bases, J shed 7 bases, and the junction held 11 bases outside the gene matches. The germline CDR1 and CDR2 sequences are SNHLY and FYNNEI. This CDR3 has 17 residues. CDR3 coding DNA: TGTGCCAGCAGTGAGGGGACAGGGGCCGCCGTGGGCGGGGAGCTGTTTTTT. Translating gives CASSEGTGAAVGGELFF.

The chain recombines TRBV7-9 with TRBJ2-2; maybe TRBD1 (5 bases). The CDR3 contains 19 residues. V dropped 2 bases and J dropped 0 bases, with 19 bases sitting between them. Germline CDR1 and CDR2: SEHNR and FQNEAQ (reference sequence). This chain's CDR3 is CASSLKTARQDTNTGELFF. The CDR3 coding sequence is TGTGCCAGCAGCTTAAAAACGGCCCGGCAGGACACGAACACCGGGGAGCTGTTTTTT.

The chain recombines TRBV9 with TRBJ2-7, with D possibly being TRBD2 (6 bases). Germline CDR1 reads SGDLS; CDR2 reads YYNGEE. Trimming cost V 0 bases and J 0 bases, with 13 bases left between them. CDR3 size: 16 residues. This chain's CDR3 is CASSVAGTGGSYEQYF. CDR3 in DNA: TGTGCCAGCAGCGTAGCTGGGACTGGGGGCTCCTACGAGCAGTACTTC. Full variable domain (outside the CDR3, taken from reference TRBV9 and TRBJ2-7): DSGVTQTPKHLITATGQRVTLRCSPRSGDLSVYWYQQSLDQGLQFLIQYYNGEERAKGNILERFSAQQFPDLHSELNLSSLELGDSALYFCASSVAGTGGSYEQYFGPGTRLTVT.

The chain links TRBV2 to TRBJ1-5; maybe TRBD1 (6 bases). The CDR3 is 16 amino acids. The V end was cut by 7 bases, the J end by 3 bases, with 19 bases between. CDR1 SNHLY and CDR2 FYNNEI come from the germline V gene. The DNA for the CDR3 is TGTGCCAGCATGCGCCACAGGGAAGGAAACAATCAGCCCCAGCATTTT. Encoded protein: CASMRHREGNNQPQHF. The entire variable domain, with the rest obtained from reference TRBV2 and TRBJ1-5, is as follows: EPEVTQTPSHQVTQMGQEVILRCVPISNHLYFYWYRQILGQKVEFLVSFYNNEISEKSEIFDDQFSVERPDGSNFTLKIRSTKLEDSAMYFCASMRHREGNNQPQHFGDGTRLSIL.

The chain combines TRBV9 with TRBJ2-1; D not resolved. The V end lost 0 bases, the J end lost 1 base, and 8 bases lay between the germline ends. Germline values: CDR1 SGDLS, CDR2 YYNGEE. The CDR3 is 15 amino acids. CDR3 in DNA: TGTGCCAGCAGCGTAGATAGTAATTCCTACAATGAGCAGTTCTTC. Protein product: CASSVDSNSYNEQFF.

The chain combines TRBV7-3 with TRBJ1-3, with 7 bases that match TRBD1. Unmatched junction bases numbered 1, after V lost 3 bases and J lost 5 bases. The CDR3 covers 13 residues. The germline V gene has CDR1 SGHTA and CDR2 FQGTGA. CDR3 protein: CASSLDRRNTIYF. Here the CDR3 DNA reads TGTGCCAGCAGCTTGGACAGGAGAAACACCATATATTTT.

The CDR3 DNA is TGTGCCAGCAGCCCAGAGGGAACACTCGCAGGGGACGAGCAGTACTTC. It translates to CASSPEGTLAGDEQYF. This rearrangement joins TRBV9 to TRBJ2-7, with D perhaps TRBD1 (6 bases). Per the germline V gene, CDR1 is SGDLS and CDR2 is YYNGEE. This CDR3 spans 16 amino acids. V gave up 4 bases and J gave up 5 bases, with 22 bases separating them.

The V gene is TRBV4-3, the J gene TRBJ2-1; TRBD1 matches 11 bases. Germline V gives CDR1 LGHNA, CDR2 YSLEER. CDR3 size: 18 residues. The J segment lost 8 bases and the V segment lost 0 bases, leaving 12 bases of the junction unmatched. CDR3 loop: CASSQDFVRTGGGYEQFF. The CDR3 region has the DNA TGCGCCAGCAGCCAAGATTTTGTTCGGACAGGGGGCGGGTATGAGCAGTTCTTC.

By frequency in the sample, this clone is medium-sized. CDR3 coding DNA: TGTGCCTTACTAGCGCCCCCCTACGAGCAGTACTTC. Amino acid sequence: CALLAPPYEQYF. V usage is TRBV30 and J usage is TRBJ2-7, with TRBD2 matching 7 bases. The CDR3 runs 12 residues. Germline loops: CDR1 GTSNPN, CDR2 SVGIG (reference sequence). V gave up 7 bases and J gave up 2 bases; unmatched junction bases: 5.

This chain connects TRBV7-9 to TRBJ2-3, with 8 bases fitting TRBD2. V was clipped by 1 base and J by 0 bases; unmatched bases: 0. CDR1 is SEHNR and CDR2 is FQNEAQ in the germline V gene (reference sequence). The CDR3 loop spans 15 amino acids. Here the CDR3 DNA reads TGTGCCAGCAGCTTAGTAGCGGGGAGCACAGATACGCAGTATTTT. Its translation: CASSLVAGSTDTQYF.

The V and J genes are TRBV20-1 and TRBJ1-1; unclear D gene. Trimming stripped 3 bases from V and 3 bases from J, with 5 bases between. The length of the CDR3 is 11 residues. CDR1 is DFQATT, CDR2 SNEGSKA, per germline (reference sequence). The CDR3 coding sequence is TGCAGTGCTAGCAGATACACTGAAGCTTTCTTT. Translating it yields CSASRYTEAFF.

V gene TRBV13 combines with J gene TRBJ2-7; 8 bases are shared with TRBD1. Trimming cost V 5 bases and J 7 bases; bases outside gene matches: 10. Germline V gene lookup returns CDR1 PRHDT and CDR2 FYEKMQ (reference sequence). This CDR3 spans 14 amino acids. The CDR3 here is CASSPPTGEREQYF. The CDR3 coding sequence is TGTGCCAGCAGCCCACCGACAGGGGAACGGGAGCAGTACTTC.

In this sample, this clone turned up a few times. The V and J genes are TRBV9 and TRBJ2-5; D possibly corresponds to TRBD2 (6 bases). Deletions cut 4 bases from V and 2 bases from J, with 21 bases between. From germline, CDR1 is SGDLS and CDR2 YYNGEE. This CDR3 is 17 amino acids long. CDR3 sequence: CASSRPTRGSMQETQYF. As DNA, the CDR3 is TGTGCCAGCAGCCGCCCTACGCGGGGCTCAATGCAAGAGACCCAGTACTTC.

The CDR3 nucleotides read TGCGCCAGCAGCCAAGGCCAGGGGGATACGCAGTATTTT. This encodes CASSQGQGDTQYF. This chain uses TRBV4-1 with TRBJ2-3, with a weak D call TRBD1 (6 bases). V was trimmed by 1 base and J by 6 bases, leaving 8 bases between them. This CDR3 is 13 amino acids long. Germline assignment: CDR1 MGHRA and CDR2 YSYEKL.

The J gene is TRBJ1-1, the V gene TRBV4-1, with TRBD1 matching 7 bases. The CDR3 has 16 amino acids. Per the germline V gene, CDR1 is MGHRA and CDR2 is YSYEKL. Germline trimming cut 2 bases from V and 0 bases from J; bases unmatched to any gene: 6. CDR3 DNA sequence: TGCGCCAGCAGCCAACCTACGGACAGGATGAACACTGAAGCTTTCTTT. Protein: CASSQPTDRMNTEAFF.

The chain uses TRBV6-4 and TRBJ1-5; TRBD1 might be the D (5 bases). The germline V gene has CDR1 MRHNA and CDR2 SNTAGT. The CDR3 has 17 amino acids. V shed 3 bases and J shed 2 bases, with 17 bases lying between them. Written as DNA, the CDR3 is TGTGCCAGCAGTGAAATAGGGGAAACCTCGGGCAATCAGCCCCAGCATTTT. It codes for CASSEIGETSGNQPQHF.

V gene TRBV7-9 combines with J gene TRBJ1-3; D not resolved. The germline gives CDR1 SEHNR, CDR2 FQNEAQ (reference sequence). CDR3 size: 16 residues. V was pared by 0 bases and J by 0 bases, with 9 bases between. The CDR3 region is CASSLAAALSGNTIYF. CDR3 coding DNA: TGTGCCAGCAGCTTAGCCGCGGCGCTCTCTGGAAACACCATATATTTT. Variable domain in full (rest from reference TRBV7-9 and TRBJ1-3): DTGVSQNPRHKITKRGQNVTFRCDPISEHNRLYWYRQTLGQGPEFLTYFQNEAQLEKSRLLSDRFSAERPKGSFSTLEIQRTEQGDSAMYLCASSLAAALSGNTIYFGEGSWLTVV.